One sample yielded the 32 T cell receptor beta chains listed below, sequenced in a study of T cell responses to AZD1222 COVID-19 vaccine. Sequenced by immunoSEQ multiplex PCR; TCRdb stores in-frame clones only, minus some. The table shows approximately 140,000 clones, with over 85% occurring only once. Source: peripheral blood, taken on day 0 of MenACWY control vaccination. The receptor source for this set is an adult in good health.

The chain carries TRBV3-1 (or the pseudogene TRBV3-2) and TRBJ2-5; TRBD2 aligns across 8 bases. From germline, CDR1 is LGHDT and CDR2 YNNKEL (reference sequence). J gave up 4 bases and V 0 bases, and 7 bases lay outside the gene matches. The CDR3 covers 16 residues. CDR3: CASSQDRTAGVETQYF. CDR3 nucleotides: TGTGCCAGCAGCCAAGATCGTACAGCGGGAGTAGAGACCCAGTACTTC.

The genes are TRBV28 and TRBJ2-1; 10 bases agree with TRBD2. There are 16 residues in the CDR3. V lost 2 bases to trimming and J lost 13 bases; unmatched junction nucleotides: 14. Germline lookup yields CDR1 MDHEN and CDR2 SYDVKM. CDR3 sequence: CASSLPASGSRAGQFF. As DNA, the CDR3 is TGTGCCAGCAGTTTACCCGCTAGCGGGAGTCGTGCAGGTCAGTTCTTC.

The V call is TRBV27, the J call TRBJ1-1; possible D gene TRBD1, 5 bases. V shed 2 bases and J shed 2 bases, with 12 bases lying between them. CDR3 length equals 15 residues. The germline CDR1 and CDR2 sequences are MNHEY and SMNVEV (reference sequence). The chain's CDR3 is CASSLQGRLNTEAFF. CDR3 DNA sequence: TGTGCCAGCAGTTTACAGGGCCGACTAAACACTGAAGCTTTCTTT.

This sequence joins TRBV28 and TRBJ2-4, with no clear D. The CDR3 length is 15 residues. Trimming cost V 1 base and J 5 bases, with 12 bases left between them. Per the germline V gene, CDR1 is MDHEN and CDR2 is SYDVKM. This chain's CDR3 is CASSLSATNENIQYF. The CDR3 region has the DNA TGTGCCAGCAGTTTATCCGCCACTAACGAAAACATTCAGTACTTC. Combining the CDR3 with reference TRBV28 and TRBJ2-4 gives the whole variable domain DVKVTQSSRYLVKRTGEKVFLECVQDMDHENMFWYRQDPGLGLRLIYFSYDVKMKEKGDIPEGYSVSREKKERFSLILESASTNQTSMYLCASSLSATNENIQYFGAGTRLSVL.

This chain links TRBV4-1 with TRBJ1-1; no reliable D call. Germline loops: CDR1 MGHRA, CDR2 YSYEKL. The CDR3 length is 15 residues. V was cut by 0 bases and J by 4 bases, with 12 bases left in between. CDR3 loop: CASSQDPRVVTEAFF. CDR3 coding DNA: TGCGCCAGCAGCCAAGATCCTAGGGTCGTCACTGAAGCTTTCTTT.

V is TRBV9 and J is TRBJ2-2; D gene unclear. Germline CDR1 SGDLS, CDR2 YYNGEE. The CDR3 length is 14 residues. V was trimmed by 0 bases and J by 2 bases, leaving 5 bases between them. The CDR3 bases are TGTGCCAGCAGCGTAGCAAGTAACACCGGGGAGCTGTTTTTT. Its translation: CASSVASNTGELFF.

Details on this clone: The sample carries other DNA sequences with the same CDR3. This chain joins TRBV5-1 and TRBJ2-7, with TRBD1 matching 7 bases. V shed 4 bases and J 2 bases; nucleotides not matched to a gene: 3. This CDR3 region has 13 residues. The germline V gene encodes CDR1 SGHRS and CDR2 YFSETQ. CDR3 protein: CASSPGTAYEQYF. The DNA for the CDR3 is TGCGCCAGCAGCCCGGGGACAGCCTACGAGCAGTACTTC.

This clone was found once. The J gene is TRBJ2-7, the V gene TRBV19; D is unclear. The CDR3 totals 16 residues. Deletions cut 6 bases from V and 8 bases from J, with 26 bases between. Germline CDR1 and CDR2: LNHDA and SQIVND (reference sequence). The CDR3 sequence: CASSNHRVLSPMKQYF. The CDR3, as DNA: TGTGCCAGTAGCAACCATAGGGTACTGAGCCCTATGAAGCAGTACTTC.

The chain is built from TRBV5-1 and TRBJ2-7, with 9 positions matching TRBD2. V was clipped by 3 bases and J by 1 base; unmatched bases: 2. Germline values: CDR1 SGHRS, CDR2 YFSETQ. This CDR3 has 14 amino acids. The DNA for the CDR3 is TGCGCCAGCAGCTCAAGCGGGGGGTCCTACGAGCAGTACTTC. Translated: CASSSSGGSYEQYF. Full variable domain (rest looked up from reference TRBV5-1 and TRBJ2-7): KAGVTQTPRYLIKTRGQQVTLSCSPISGHRSVSWYQQTPGQGLQFLFEYFSETQRNKGNFPGRFSGRQFSNSRSEMNVSTLELGDSALYLCASSSSGGSYEQYFGPGTRLTVT.

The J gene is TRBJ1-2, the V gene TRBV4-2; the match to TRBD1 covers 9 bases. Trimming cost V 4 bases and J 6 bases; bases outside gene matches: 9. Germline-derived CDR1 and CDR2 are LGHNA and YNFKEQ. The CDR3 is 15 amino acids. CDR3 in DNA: TGTGCCAGCAGCCCAAAACAGGGGGCGCATAATGGCTACACCTTC. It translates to CASSPKQGAHNGYTF.

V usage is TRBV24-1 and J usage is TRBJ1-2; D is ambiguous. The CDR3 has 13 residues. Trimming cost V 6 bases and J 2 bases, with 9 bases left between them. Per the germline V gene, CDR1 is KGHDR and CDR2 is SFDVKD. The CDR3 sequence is CATSPGENYGYTF. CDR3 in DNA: TGTGCCACCAGTCCGGGAGAAAACTATGGCTACACCTTC.

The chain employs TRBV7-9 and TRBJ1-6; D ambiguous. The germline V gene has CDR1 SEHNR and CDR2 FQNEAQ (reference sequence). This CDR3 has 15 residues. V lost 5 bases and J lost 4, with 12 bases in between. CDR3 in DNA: TGTGCCAGCAGCCCCCCGACCGGTTATAATTCACCCCTCCACTTT. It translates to CASSPPTGYNSPLHF.

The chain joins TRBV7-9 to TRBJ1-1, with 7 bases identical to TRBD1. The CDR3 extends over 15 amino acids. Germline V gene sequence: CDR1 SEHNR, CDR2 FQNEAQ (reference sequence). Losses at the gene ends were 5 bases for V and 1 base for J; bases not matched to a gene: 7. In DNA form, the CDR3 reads TGTGCCAGCAGCCAACAGGGGAAGAGGAACACTGAAGCTTTCTTT. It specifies CASSQQGKRNTEAFF.

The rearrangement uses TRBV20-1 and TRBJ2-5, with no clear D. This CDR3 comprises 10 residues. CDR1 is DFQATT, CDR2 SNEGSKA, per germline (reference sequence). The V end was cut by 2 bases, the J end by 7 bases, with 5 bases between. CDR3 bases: TGCAGTGCTAGACCTTCGACCCAGTACTTC. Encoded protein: CSARPSTQYF.

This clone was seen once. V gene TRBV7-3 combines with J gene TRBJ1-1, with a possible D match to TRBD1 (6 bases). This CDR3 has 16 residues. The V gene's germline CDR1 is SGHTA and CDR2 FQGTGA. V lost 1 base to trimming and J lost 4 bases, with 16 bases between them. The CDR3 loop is CASSLIHGGAFTEAFF. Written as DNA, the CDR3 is TGTGCCAGCAGCTTAATACATGGGGGCGCGTTCACTGAAGCTTTCTTT. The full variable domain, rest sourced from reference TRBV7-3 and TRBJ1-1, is GAGVSQTPSNKVTEKGKYVELRCDPISGHTALYWYRQSLGQGPEFLIYFQGTGAADDSGLPNDRFFAVRPEGSVSTLKIQRTERGDSAVYLCASSLIHGGAFTEAFFGQGTRLTVV.

The CDR3 reads CASSQRIREKLFF. The CDR3 DNA reads as TGCGCCAGCAGCCAAAGAATACGAGAAAAACTGTTTTTT. The chain carries TRBV4-1 and TRBJ1-4; D is ambiguous. From germline, CDR1 is MGHRA and CDR2 YSYEKL. V gave up 2 bases and J gave up 8 bases, with 9 bases separating them. The CDR3 loop spans 13 amino acids.

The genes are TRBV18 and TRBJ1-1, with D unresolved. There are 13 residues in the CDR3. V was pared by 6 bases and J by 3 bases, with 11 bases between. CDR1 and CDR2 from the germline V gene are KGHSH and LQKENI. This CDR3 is CASSPSVDTEAFF. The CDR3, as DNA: TGTGCCAGCTCCCCATCGGTGGACACTGAAGCTTTCTTT.

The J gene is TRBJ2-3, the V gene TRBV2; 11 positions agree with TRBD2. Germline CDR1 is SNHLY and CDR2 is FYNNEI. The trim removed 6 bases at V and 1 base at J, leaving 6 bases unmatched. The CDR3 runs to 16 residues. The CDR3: CASSQISGRGTDTQYF. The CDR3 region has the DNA TGTGCCAGCAGCCAAATTAGCGGGAGGGGCACAGATACGCAGTATTTT.

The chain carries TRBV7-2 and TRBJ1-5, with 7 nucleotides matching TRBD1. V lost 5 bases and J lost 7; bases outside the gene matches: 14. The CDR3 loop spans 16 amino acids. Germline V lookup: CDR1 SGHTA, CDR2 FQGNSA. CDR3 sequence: CASSKGIEGAGQPQHF. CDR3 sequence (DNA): TGTGCCAGCAGCAAAGGAATTGAGGGGGCTGGGCAGCCCCAGCATTTT.

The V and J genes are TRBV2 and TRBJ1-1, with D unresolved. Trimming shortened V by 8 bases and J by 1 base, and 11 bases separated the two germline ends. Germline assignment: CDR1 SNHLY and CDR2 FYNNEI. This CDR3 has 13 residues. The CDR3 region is CASFDGRNTEAFF. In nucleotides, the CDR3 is TGTGCCAGCTTTGACGGGAGGAACACTGAAGCTTTCTTT.

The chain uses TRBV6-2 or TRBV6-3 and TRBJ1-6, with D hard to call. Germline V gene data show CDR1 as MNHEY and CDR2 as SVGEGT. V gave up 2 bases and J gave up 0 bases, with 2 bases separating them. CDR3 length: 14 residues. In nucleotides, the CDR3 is TGTGCCAGCAGTTACAGCTCCTATAATTCACCCCTCCACTTT. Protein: CASSYSSYNSPLHF.

CDR3 nucleotide sequence: TGCGCCAGCAGCTTGGCTTATTCCGGTCAGGGGCAGAACACTGAAGCTTTCTTT. It codes for CASSLAYSGQGQNTEAFF. This chain joins TRBV5-1 and TRBJ1-1; TRBD1 might be the D (6 bases). V was trimmed by 0 bases and J by 1 base, leaving 19 bases between them. There are 18 residues in the CDR3. Germline V gives CDR1 SGHRS, CDR2 YFSETQ.

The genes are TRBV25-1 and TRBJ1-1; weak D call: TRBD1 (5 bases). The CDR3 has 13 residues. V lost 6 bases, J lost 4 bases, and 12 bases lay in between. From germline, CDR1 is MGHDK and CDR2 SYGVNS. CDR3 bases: TGTGCCAGCAGCTTGGGGGGGGGCACTGAAGCTTTCTTT. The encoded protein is CASSLGGGTEAFF.

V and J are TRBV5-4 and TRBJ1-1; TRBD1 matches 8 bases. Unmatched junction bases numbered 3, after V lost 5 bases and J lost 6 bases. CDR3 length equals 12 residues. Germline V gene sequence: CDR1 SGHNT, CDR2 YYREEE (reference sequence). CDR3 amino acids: CASRSQGAEAFF. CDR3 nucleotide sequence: TGTGCCAGCAGGTCACAGGGGGCTGAAGCTTTCTTT.

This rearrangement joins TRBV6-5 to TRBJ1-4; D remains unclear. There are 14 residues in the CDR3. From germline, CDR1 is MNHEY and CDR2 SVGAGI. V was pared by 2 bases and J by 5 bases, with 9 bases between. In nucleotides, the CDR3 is TGTGCCAGCAGTTACCGGGGATCGAATGAAAAACTGTTTTTT. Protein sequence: CASSYRGSNEKLFF.

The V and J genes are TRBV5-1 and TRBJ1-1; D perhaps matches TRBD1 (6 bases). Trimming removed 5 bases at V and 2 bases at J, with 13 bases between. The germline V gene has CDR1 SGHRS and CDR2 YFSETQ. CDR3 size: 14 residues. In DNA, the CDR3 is TGCGCCAGCAGTATTCGGGGGGCCAACACTGAAGCTTTCTTT. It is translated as CASSIRGANTEAFF.

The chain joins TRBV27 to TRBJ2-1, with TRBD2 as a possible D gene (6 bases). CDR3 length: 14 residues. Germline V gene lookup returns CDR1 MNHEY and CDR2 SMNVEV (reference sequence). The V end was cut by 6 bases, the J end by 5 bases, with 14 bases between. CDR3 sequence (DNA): TGTGCCAGCAGCGGCTCCGGGGGTCACAATGAGCAGTTCTTC. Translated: CASSGSGGHNEQFF.

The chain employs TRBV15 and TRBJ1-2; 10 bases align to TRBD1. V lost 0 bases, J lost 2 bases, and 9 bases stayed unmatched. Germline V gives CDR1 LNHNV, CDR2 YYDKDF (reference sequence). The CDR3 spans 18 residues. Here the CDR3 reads CATSRDLEATGGNYGYTF. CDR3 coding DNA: TGTGCCACCAGCAGAGATCTTGAGGCGACAGGGGGCAACTATGGCTACACCTTC.

CDR3 sequence reads: CASSLGRGYEQYF. The DNA of the CDR3 is TGTGCCAGCAGCTTAGGCCGGGGGTACGAGCAGTACTTC. This rearrangement joins TRBV13 to TRBJ2-7; D perhaps matches TRBD2 (6 bases). The ends were cut back, 0 bases at V and 4 bases at J, with 7 bases in the middle. Germline CDR1 is PRHDT and CDR2 is FYEKMQ (reference sequence). The CDR3 runs to 13 residues.

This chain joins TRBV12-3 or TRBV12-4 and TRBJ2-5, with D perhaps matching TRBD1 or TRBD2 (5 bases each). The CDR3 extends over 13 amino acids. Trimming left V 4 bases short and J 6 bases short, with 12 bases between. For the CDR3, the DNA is TGTGCCAGCAGTTGGGGGTCTAGGAAGACCCAGTACTTC. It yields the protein CASSWGSRKTQYF.

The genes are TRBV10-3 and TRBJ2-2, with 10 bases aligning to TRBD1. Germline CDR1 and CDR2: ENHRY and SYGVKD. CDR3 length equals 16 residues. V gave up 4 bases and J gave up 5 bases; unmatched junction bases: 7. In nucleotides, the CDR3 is TGTGCCATCAGTGGCCCGGGACAGGGGAGAACCGGGGAGCTGTTTTTT. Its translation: CAISGPGQGRTGELFF.

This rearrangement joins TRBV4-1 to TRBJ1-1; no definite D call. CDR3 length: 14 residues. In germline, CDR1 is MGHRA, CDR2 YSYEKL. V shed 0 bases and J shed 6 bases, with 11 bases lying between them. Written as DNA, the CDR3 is TGCGCCAGCAGCCAAGATTCCGTCTATTCTGAAGCTTTCTTT. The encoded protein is CASSQDSVYSEAFF.